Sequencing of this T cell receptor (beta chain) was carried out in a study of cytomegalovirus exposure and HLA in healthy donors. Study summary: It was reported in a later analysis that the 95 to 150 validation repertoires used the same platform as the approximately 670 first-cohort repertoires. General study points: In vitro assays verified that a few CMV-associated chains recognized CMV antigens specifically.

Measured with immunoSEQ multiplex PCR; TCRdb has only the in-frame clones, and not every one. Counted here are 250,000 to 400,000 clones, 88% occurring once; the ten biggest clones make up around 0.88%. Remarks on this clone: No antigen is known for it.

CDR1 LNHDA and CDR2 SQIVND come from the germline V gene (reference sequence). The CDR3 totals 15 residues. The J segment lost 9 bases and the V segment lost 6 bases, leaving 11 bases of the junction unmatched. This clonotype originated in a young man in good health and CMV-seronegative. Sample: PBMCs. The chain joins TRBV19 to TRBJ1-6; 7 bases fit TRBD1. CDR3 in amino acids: CASRRPGGRGSPLHF. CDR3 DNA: TGTGCCAGTAGACGGCCAGGGGGAAGGGGTTCACCCCTCCACTTT.